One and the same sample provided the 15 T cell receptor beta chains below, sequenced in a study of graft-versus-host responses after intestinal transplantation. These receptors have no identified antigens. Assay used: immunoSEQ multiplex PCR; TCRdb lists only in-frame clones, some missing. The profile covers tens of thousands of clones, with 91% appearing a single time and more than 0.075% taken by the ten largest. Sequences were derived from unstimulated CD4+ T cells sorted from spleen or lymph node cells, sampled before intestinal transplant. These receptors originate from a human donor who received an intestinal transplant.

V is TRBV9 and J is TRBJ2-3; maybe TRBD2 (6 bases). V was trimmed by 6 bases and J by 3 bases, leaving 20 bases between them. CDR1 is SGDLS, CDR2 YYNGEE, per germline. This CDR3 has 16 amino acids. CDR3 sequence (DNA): TGTGCCAGCACCTTTGGACGGGGAGGTTTAACAGATACGCAGTATTTT. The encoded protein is CASTFGRGGLTDTQYF.

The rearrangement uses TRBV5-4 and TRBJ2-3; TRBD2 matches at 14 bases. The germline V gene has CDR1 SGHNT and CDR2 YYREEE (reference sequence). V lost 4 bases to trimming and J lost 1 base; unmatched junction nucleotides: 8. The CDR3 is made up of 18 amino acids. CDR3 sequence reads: CASSPGLAGARGTDTQYF. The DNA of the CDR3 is TGTGCCAGCAGCCCGGGACTAGCGGGGGCCCGGGGCACAGATACGCAGTATTTT.

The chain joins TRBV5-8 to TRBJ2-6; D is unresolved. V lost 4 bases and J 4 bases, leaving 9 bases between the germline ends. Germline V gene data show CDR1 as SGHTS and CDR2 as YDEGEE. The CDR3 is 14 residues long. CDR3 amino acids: CASSLLRGANVLTF. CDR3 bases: TGTGCCAGCAGCCTTCTCAGGGGGGCCAACGTCCTGACTTTC.

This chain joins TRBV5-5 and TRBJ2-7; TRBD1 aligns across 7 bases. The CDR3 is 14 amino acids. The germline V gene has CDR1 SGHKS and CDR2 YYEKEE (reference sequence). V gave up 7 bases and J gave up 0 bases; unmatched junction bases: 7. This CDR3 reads CASDRDPNSYEQYF. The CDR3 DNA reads TGTGCCAGCGACAGGGACCCGAACTCCTACGAGCAGTACTTC.

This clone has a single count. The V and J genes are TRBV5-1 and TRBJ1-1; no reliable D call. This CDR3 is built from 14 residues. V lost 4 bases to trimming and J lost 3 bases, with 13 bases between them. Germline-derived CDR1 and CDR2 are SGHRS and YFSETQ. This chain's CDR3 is CASSPRAGDTEAFF. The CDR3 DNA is TGCGCCAGCAGCCCGCGGGCGGGCGACACTGAAGCTTTCTTT.

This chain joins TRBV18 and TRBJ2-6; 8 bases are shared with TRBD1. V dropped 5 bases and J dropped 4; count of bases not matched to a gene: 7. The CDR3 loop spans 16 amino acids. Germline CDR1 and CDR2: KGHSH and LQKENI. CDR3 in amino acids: CASSEKTGAGANVLTF. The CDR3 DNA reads TGTGCCAGCTCAGAAAAGACAGGGGCCGGGGCCAACGTCCTGACTTTC.

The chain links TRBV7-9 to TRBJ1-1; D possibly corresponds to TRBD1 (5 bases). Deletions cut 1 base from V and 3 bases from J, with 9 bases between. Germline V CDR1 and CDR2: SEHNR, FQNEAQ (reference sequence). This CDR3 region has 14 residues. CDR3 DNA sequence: TGTGCCAGCAGCTTAGAAGGGGTCCACACTGAAGCTTTCTTT. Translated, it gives CASSLEGVHTEAFF.

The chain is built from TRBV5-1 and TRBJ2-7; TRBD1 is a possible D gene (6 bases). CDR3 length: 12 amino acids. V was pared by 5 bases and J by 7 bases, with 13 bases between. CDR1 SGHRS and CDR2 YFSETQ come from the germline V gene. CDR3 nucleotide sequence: TGCGCCAGCAGTAACTTACAGGGAGAGCAGTACTTC. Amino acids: CASSNLQGEQYF.

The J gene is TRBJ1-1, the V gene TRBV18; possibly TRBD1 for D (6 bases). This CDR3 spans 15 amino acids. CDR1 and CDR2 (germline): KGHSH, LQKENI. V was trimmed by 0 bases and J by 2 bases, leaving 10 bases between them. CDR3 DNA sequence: TGTGCCAGCTCACCACCGAGGGGGGGAAACACTGAAGCTTTCTTT. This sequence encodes CASSPPRGGNTEAFF.

The CDR3 region is CASSVGTGTPYEQYF. For the CDR3, the DNA is TGTGCCAGCAGCGTCGGGACAGGGACCCCCTACGAGCAGTACTTC. V gene TRBV7-8 combines with J gene TRBJ2-7; 9 nucleotides agree with TRBD1. The V gene end was trimmed by 5 bases and the J gene end by 2 bases; junction bases not matched to a gene: 7. Per germline, CDR1 SGHVS and CDR2 FQNEAQ. The CDR3 has 15 amino acids.

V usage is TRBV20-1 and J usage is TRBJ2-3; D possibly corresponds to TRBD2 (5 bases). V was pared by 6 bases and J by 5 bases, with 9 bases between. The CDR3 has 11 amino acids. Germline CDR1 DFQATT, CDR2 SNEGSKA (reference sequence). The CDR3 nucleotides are TGCAGTGCCCCCCGGGAAGATACGCAGTATTTT. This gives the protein CSAPREDTQYF.

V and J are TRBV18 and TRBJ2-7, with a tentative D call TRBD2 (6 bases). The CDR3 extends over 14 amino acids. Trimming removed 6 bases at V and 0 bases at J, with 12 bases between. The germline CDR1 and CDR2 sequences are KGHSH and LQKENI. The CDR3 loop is CASSLAKNSYEQYF. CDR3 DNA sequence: TGTGCCAGCTCCCTAGCGAAGAACTCCTACGAGCAGTACTTC.

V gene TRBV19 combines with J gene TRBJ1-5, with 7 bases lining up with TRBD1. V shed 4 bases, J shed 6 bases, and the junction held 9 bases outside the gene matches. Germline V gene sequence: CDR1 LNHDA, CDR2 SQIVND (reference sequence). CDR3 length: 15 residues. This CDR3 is CASSNHRGVAQPQHF. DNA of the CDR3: TGTGCCAGTAGTAATCACAGGGGAGTCGCTCAGCCCCAGCATTTT.

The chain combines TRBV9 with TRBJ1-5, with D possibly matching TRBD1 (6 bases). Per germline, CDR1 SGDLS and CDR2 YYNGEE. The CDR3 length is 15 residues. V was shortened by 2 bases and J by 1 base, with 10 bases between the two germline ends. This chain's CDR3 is CASSVPGVSNQPQHF. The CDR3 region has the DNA TGTGCCAGCAGCGTTCCAGGGGTCAGCAATCAGCCCCAGCATTTT. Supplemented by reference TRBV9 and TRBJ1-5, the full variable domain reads DSGVTQTPKHLITATGQRVTLRCSPRSGDLSVYWYQQSLDQGLQFLIQYYNGEERAKGNILERFSAQQFPDLHSELNLSSLELGDSALYFCASSVPGVSNQPQHFGDGTRLSIL.

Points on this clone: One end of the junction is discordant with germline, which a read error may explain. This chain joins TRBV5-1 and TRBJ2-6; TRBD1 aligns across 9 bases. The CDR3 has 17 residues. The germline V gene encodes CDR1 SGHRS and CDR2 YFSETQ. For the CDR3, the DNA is TGCGCCAGCAGTTTGGCCGGGACAGGGACTTGGGCCAACGTCCTGACTTTC. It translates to CASSLAGTGTWANVLTF.